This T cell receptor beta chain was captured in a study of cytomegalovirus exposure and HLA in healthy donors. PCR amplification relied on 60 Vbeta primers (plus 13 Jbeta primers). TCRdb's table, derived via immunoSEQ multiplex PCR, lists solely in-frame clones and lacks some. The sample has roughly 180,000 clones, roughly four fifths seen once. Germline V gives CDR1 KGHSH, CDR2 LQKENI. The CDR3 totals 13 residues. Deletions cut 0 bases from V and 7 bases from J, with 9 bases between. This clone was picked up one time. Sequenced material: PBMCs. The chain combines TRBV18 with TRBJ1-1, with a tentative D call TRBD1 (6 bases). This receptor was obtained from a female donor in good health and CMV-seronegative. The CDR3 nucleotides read TGTGCCAGCTCACCACCGGGGGGGCGTGAAGCTTTCTTT. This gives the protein CASSPPGGREAFF.